This section outlines one TCR beta chain sequence together with its context. Its specificity is unknown. This sample stems from a study of Ad26.COV2.S vaccination and SARS-CoV-2 variants. Study as a whole: Intramuscular Ad26.COV2.S at 5x10^10 or 1x10^11 viral particles. Points from the study as a whole: Reported post-vaccination CD8+ and CD4+ T cell responses to spike showed substantial breadth. Ad26.COV2.S recipients had broader spike-specific TCRs (P = 0.0014).

Treatment denoted: some 19 received Ad26.COV2.S at low or high dose, single or two shots; about 5 received placebo; per-sample allocation not given. Specimen acquisition occurred on day 63 following the initial vaccine or placebo injection. A Boston adult aged 18-55 years was the donor. CDR3 length: 15 amino acids. Germline CDR1 KGHSH, CDR2 LQKENI. Trimming took off 1 base at V and 1 base at J, with 10 bases between the two ends. Clones were read by immunoSEQ multiplex PCR, and TCRdb kept only the in-frame ones, dropping some. The profile shows 500,000 or so clones, approximately 88% of them singletons.

The material was peripheral blood, obtained in a trial of Ad26.COV2.S vaccine versus placebo. The receptor comes from a person between 18 and 65 years old who received the Ad26.COV2.S COVID-19 vaccine or a placebo. The chain couples TRBV18 to TRBJ2-5, with D hard to call. The CDR3, as DNA: TGTGCCAGCTCACCACTCCGGAGCTCCCAAGAGACCCAGTACTTC. Amino acids: CASSPLRSSQETQYF.